This record looks at one TCR beta chain sequence and its context. No antigen is known for it. They built TCR cDNA with 5'RACE template switching, a step that put in a universal primer site and UMIs. TCRdb called the 5' RACE reads again in MiXCR, with one record for every CDR3 protein. The table shows about 340,000 distinct CDR3 sequences, with approximately 12% occurring only once. The data were obtained in a study of T cells after yellow fever vaccination. Study summary: It was SMART-Seq v4 Ultra Low Input that prepared the fractions with low cell numbers. General observations from the study: Highly abundant clonotypes carried over from the bulk population could end up in FACS-sorted repertoires as contaminants. Compared with primary, the secondary response was weaker and peaked at day 5, not 15.

The receptor was isolated from a man younger than 30 who received the YFV17D yellow fever vaccine. The sample was CD4+ T cells sorted from PBMCs, taken 15 days after the yellow fever booster vaccination.

CDR3 region: CASSPWTTNTGELFF. DNA of the CDR3: TGTGCCAGTAGTCCCTGGACGACGAACACCGGGGAGCTGTTTTTT. The rearrangement joins TRBV19 to TRBJ2-2; no reliable D call. V was pared by 5 bases and J by 0 bases, with 10 bases between. The CDR3 loop spans 15 amino acids. Germline V gene data show CDR1 as LNHDA and CDR2 as SQIVND (reference sequence).